This is a list of T cell receptor beta chains from one sample in a study of T cells in Graves' hyperthyroidism and ophthalmopathy. TCRdb re-called the multiplex PCR reads through MiXCR, storing one row per CDR3 protein. Of around 300,000 distinct CDR3 sequences in the sample, around 13% were seen once. Sequenced material: blood. The receptors stem from a woman aged 40 to 49 with Graves' hyperthyroidism. Both conserved end residues are part of each CDR3. A D gene is named only where the DNA matches it firmly. Clone size is not always given. Where it is, it says once, few, many or a class for expanded clones.

J gene | V gene | D gene | clone size | CDR3 DNA | CDR3 protein
TRBJ1-6 | TRBV20-1 | NA | many | TGCAGTGCTAGGCCAGGGACGGGGTCGAGGAATTCACCCCTCCACTTT | CSARPGTGSRNSPLHF
TRBJ2-7 | TRBV7-2 | NA | few | TGTGCCAGCAGCTCCCGGCAGGGGGGCTACGAGCAGTACTTC | CASSSRQGGYEQYF
TRBJ2-2 | TRBV7-2 | NA | many | TGTGCCAGCAGCCCCCTGAACAGGGTATTAGGCGGGGAGCTGTTTTTT | CASSPLNRVLGGELFF
TRBJ1-1 | TRBV2 | NA | NA | TGTGCCAGCAGTCGCCGGGACAAGAGTGAAGCTTTCTTT | CASSRRDKSEAFF
TRBJ2-5 | TRBV4-1 | TRBD1 | NA | TGCGCCAGCAGCCAAGGGGACAGGGCGGGGGAGACCCAGTACTTC | CASSQGDRAGETQYF
TRBJ1-1 | TRBV12-3/TRBV12-4 | NA | many | TGTGCCAGCAGTTTAGCGACGGGATCTGAAGCTTTCTTT | CASSLATGSEAFF
TRBJ2-2 | TRBV4-1 | TRBD1 | NA | TGCGCCAGCAGCCAAATCGGACAGGGCGGGGAGCTGTTTTTT | CASSQIGQGGELFF
TRBJ2-7 | TRBV20-1 | NA | many | TGCAGTGCTAGGGTCCTACAGCGACCCTACGAGCAGTACTTC | CSARVLQRPYEQYF
TRBJ2-3 | TRBV18 | TRBD2 | many | TGTGCCAGCAGCCCGGGACTAGCGGGGACAGATACGCAGTATTTT | CASSPGLAGTDTQYF
TRBJ2-3 | TRBV2 | NA | many | TGTGCCAGCAATGACCCCCTGGAAGGAGATACGCAGTATTTT | CASNDPLEGDTQYF
TRBJ2-1 | TRBV24-1 | NA | few | TGTGCCACCAGTGACCGAGGAAGTTGGCATGAGCAGTTCTTC | CATSDRGSWHEQFF
TRBJ2-5 | TRBV12-3/TRBV12-4 | NA | many | TGTGCCAGCAGTATGCTGGGGGAAGAGACCCAGTACTTC | CASSMLGEETQYF
TRBJ2-1 | TRBV19 | TRBD2 | NA | TGTGCCAGTAGTAGATGGCGGGAGGGCCAGTATATTCGTGATGAGCAGTTCTTC | CASSRWREGQYIRDEQFF
TRBJ1-2 | TRBV11-2 | NA | few | TGTGCCAGCAGCCCCTCTAGGAGGGGAATGAGGTCCTATGGCTACACCTTC | CASSPSRRGMRSYGYTF
TRBJ2-3 | TRBV9 | TRBD2 | NA | TGTGCCAGCAGCGTAGGGAGCAGTGACGGACTAGCGGGAGCCCCCGATACGCAGTATTTT | CASSVGSSDGLAGAPDTQYF
TRBJ1-2 | TRBV28 | NA | many | TGTGCCAGCAGTTTAAAACCTGCTGGCTACACCTTC | CASSLKPAGYTF
TRBJ2-1 | TRBV12-3/TRBV12-4 | TRBD2 | many | TGTGCCAGCAGGCGGACTAGCGGGGTTTACAATGAGCAGTTCTTC | CASRRTSGVYNEQFF
TRBJ2-7 | TRBV6-1 | NA | many | TGTGCCAGCAGTGAAGAGGCAGGGTTCTACGAGCAGTACTTC | CASSEEAGFYEQYF
TRBJ1-2 | TRBV6-1 | TRBD1 | NA | TGTGCCAGCAGTGATCCGGGACAGGGTAACTATGGCTACACCTTC | CASSDPGQGNYGYTF
TRBJ1-5 | TRBV28 | TRBD1 | many | TGTGCCAGCAGTACACTAGGACAGGGTAAGCCCCAGCATTTT | CASSTLGQGKPQHF
TRBJ2-5 | TRBV13 | TRBD2 | few | TGTGCCAGCAGCTTTGGGACTAGCGTTTGGGAGACCCAGTACTTC | CASSFGTSVWETQYF
TRBJ2-1 | TRBV19 | NA | many | TGTGCCAGTAGTCTGAGGTGGCAGTTCTTC | CASSLRWQFF
TRBJ2-2 | TRBV7-8 | TRBD2 | few | TGTGCCAGCAGCCCTCTGAGCGGGAGGGGGACCGGGGAGCTGTTTTTT | CASSPLSGRGTGELFF
TRBJ2-5 | TRBV6-1 | TRBD1 | many | TGTGCCAGCAGTCGAACACCAGGACAGGGGCAAGAGACCCAGTACTTC | CASSRTPGQGQETQYF
TRBJ1-3 | TRBV10-3 | TRBD1 | NA | TGTGCCATCCGGGACAGCTCTGGAAACACCATATATTTT | CAIRDSSGNTIYF
TRBJ2-1 | TRBV27 | NA | many | TGTGCCAGCAGTGTCTCGGGAAGCTCCTACAATGAGCAGTTCTTC | CASSVSGSSYNEQFF
TRBJ1-1 | TRBV5-6 | NA | many | TGTGCCAGCAGCTTGGCCCGGGTCGACACTGAAGCTTTCTTT | CASSLARVDTEAFF
TRBJ2-1 | TRBV7-3 | TRBD2 | many | TGTGCCAGCAGCACGACTAGCGGGGGGGATGAGCAGTTCTTC | CASSTTSGGDEQFF
TRBJ2-7 | TRBV28 | NA | many | TGTGCCAGCAGTTTGAATTTGGGACGACTCAACTCCTACGAGCAGTACTTC | CASSLNLGRLNSYEQYF
TRBJ1-1 | TRBV14 | NA | many | TGTGCCAGCAGACCGGGGGTGGACACTGAAGCTTTCTTT | CASRPGVDTEAFF
TRBJ1-1 | TRBV5-1 | TRBD1 | many | TGCGCCAGCAGGAAAACGACAGGGGTGGCCGAAGCTTTCTTT | CASRKTTGVAEAFF
TRBJ1-5 | TRBV27 | NA | many | TGTGCCAGCAGTTTCCCGCGGCCCCAGCATTTT | CASSFPRPQHF
TRBJ1-2 | TRBV6-1 | NA | many | TGTGCCAGCAGTTGGGTCAGGTCCTCTAACTATGGCTACACCTTC | CASSWVRSSNYGYTF
TRBJ2-7 | TRBV11-3 | TRBD2 | many | TGTGCCAGCAGCTCCTTTCCTAGCGGGAGGGGCTACGAGCAGTACTTC | CASSSFPSGRGYEQYF